Below, 28 T cell receptor beta chains from the same sample are listed, as sequenced in a study of T cell repertoires in aging, cancer and after chemotherapy (dated by TCRdb to between 2018 and 2021). Instead of sorted cells or RNA, genomic DNA extracted from peripheral blood served as the source for amplifying TCR beta rearrangements. Sequencing was performed on an Illumina MiSeq. Using a mixed TRB-A/B primer pool, multiplex touch-down PCR amplified rearranged TRB sequences covering the V, D and J segments. The public reads were run again by TCRdb, first through fastp at Q25 and then through MiXCR, and only productive beta chains were kept. Rows merge per CDR3 protein into single entries with the most common DNA and genes. Here the sample has 7,000 to 9,500 distinct CDR3 sequences; around 34% occur a single time. The ten top clones hold 10% to 15% of the sample. Sequencing was performed on blood. The origin of the receptors is a human donor in good health. The donor label of this sample is uncertain.

This chain connects TRBV5-5 to TRBJ2-1, with D uncertain. V dropped 5 bases and J dropped 0 bases, with 12 bases sitting between them. CDR1 SGHKS and CDR2 YYEKEE come from the germline V gene (reference sequence). The CDR3 contains 15 residues. CDR3 bases: TGTGCCAGCAGTTCTGACCCCAGCTCCTACAATGAGCAGTTCTTC. Its translation: CASSSDPSSYNEQFF.

There are a few counts of this clonotype. V gene TRBV5-6 combines with J gene TRBJ1-2; D gene unclear. The CDR3 loop spans 14 amino acids. The germline V gene has CDR1 SGHDT and CDR2 YYEEEE. V was trimmed by 0 bases and J by 2 bases, leaving 8 bases between them. CDR3 amino acids: CASSLEPGNYGYTF. In nucleotides, the CDR3 is TGTGCCAGCAGCTTGGAACCCGGAAACTATGGCTACACCTTC.

The genes are TRBV12-3 or TRBV12-4 and TRBJ2-3; D is undetermined. V shed 1 base and J shed 7 bases, with 12 bases lying between them. The CDR3 has 14 residues. CDR3 DNA: TGTGCCAGCAGTTTAGAACCGTCTTCCAATACGCAGTATTTT. Translating gives CASSLEPSSNTQYF.

In this sample, this clonotype turned up a few times. The chain has TRBV20-1 and TRBJ2-1; unclear D gene. Germline loops: CDR1 DFQATT, CDR2 SNEGSKA (reference sequence). V was clipped by 5 bases and J by 4 bases, with 18 bases between them. The CDR3 is 15 amino acids. CDR3 in amino acids: CSAAQRLKIYNEQFF. The CDR3 nucleotides are TGCAGTGCTGCCCAGAGGCTGAAGATTTACAATGAGCAGTTCTTC.

The chain has TRBV7-9 and TRBJ1-4, with TRBD1 matching 7 bases. The trim removed 5 bases at V and 8 bases at J, leaving 11 bases unmatched. The germline CDR1 and CDR2 sequences are SEHNR and FQNEAQ (reference sequence). The CDR3 consists of 15 residues. CDR3 nucleotide sequence: TGTGCCAGCAGCGCCGACAGGGTACGAGGGGAAAAACTGTTTTTT. It yields the protein CASSADRVRGEKLFF.

This clonotype showed up just a few times. The rearrangement links TRBV30 to TRBJ1-6; a possible D gene is TRBD1 (5 bases). The germline V gene encodes CDR1 GTSNPN and CDR2 SVGIG (reference sequence). The CDR3 is made up of 15 amino acids. Between the trimmed V and J ends, which lost 0 bases and 10 bases, there was a span of 16 bases. The CDR3 DNA reads as TGTGCCTGGAGTGTAGGCAGGGTTTTTTCATCACCCCTCCACTTT. Its protein is CAWSVGRVFSSPLHF.

This clonotype came up a few times. This chain links TRBV6-5 with TRBJ1-2; D unclear. V shed 4 bases and J shed 2 bases, with 8 bases lying between them. This CDR3 contains 13 residues. Germline V gives CDR1 MNHEY, CDR2 SVGAGI. The CDR3 reads CASSSGLNYGYTF. In DNA, the CDR3 is TGTGCCAGCAGTTCAGGCCTCAACTATGGCTACACCTTC.

About this clonotype itself: The junction departs from germline at one end; a sequencing error may be responsible. V is TRBV5-1 and J is TRBJ1-4, with a tentative D call TRBD1 (6 bases). Germline CDR1 is SGHRS and CDR2 is YFSETQ. The CDR3 contains 15 residues. As DNA, the CDR3 is TGCGCCAGCAGCCCTACAGGGTTAACTGATGAAAAACTGTTTTTT. Protein sequence: CASSPTGLTDEKLFF.

This clonotype appeared a few times. The chain has TRBV15 and TRBJ1-2; the D is unclear. V shed 0 bases and J shed 8 bases, with 10 bases lying between them. The V gene's germline CDR1 is LNHNV and CDR2 YYDKDF (reference sequence). This CDR3 comprises 13 residues. CDR3 amino acids: CATSRDLARGYTF. In DNA form, the CDR3 reads TGTGCCACCAGCAGAGATTTAGCCCGGGGCTACACCTTC.

The chain couples TRBV6-2 or TRBV6-3 to TRBJ1-1; 8 bases map to TRBD1. Germline trimming cut 8 bases from V and 0 bases from J; bases unmatched to any gene: 8. Per the germline V gene, CDR1 is MNHEY and CDR2 is SVGEGT. This CDR3 comprises 15 residues. CDR3 DNA sequence: TGTGCCAGCCGACGGACAGGGAAGGTGAACACTGAAGCTTTCTTT. This encodes CASRRTGKVNTEAFF.

A remark on this clonotype: The junction does not match germline at one end; this may be a read error. The gene calls are TRBV5-3 and TRBJ1-2; the D is unclear. TRBV5-3 is annotated as an ORF whose role is uncertain. This CDR3 contains 18 residues. DNA of the CDR3: TGTGCCAGCAGCTTGTCGGGCAGGACCGCTGGATGGGCCTATGGCTACACCTTC. Translating it yields CASSLSGRTAGWAYGYTF.

This clonotype was recorded only once. A read error may explain this, as a much larger clone is one base away. This chain links TRBV5-4 with TRBJ2-2; 7 bases align to TRBD1. This CDR3 has 15 residues. The V gene's germline CDR1 is SGHNT and CDR2 YYREEE (reference sequence). The CDR3 nucleotides are TGTGACAGCAGCTTAGGGGGCGAGGACACCGGGGAGCTGTTTTTT. Its protein product is CDSSLGGEDTGELFF.

The chain employs TRBV5-4 and TRBJ2-6; TRBD1 agrees at 8 bases. J was trimmed by 1 base and V by 4 bases; bases with no gene match: 13. The V gene's germline CDR1 is SGHNT and CDR2 YYREEE (reference sequence). The CDR3 runs 19 residues. CDR3 residues: CASSPTTGDPFSGANVLTF. The CDR3 coding sequence is TGTGCCAGCAGCCCGACGACAGGGGATCCCTTTTCTGGGGCCAACGTCCTGACTTTC.

The rearrangement uses TRBV29-1 and TRBJ2-3; 12 bases align to TRBD2. CDR3 length: 17 amino acids. The V gene's germline CDR1 is SQVTM and CDR2 ANQGSEA. V shed 1 base and J 4 bases; nucleotides not matched to a gene: 9. The CDR3 is CSVEALAGGVLADTQYF. CDR3 nucleotide sequence: TGCAGCGTTGAAGCGCTAGCGGGGGGGGTACTAGCAGATACGCAGTATTTT.

CDR3 amino acids: CASSLQGEDTEAFF. The CDR3 DNA is TGTGCCAGCAGTTTACAGGGGGAGGACACTGAAGCTTTCTTT. The chain combines TRBV27 with TRBJ1-1, with 7 bases identical to TRBD1. V shed 2 bases and J 3 bases; nucleotides not matched to a gene: 3. Germline CDR1 and CDR2: MNHEY and SMNVEV (reference sequence). This CDR3 has 14 amino acids.

By its share, this clonotype is medium-sized (0.01 to 0.1%). The chain has TRBV6-5 and TRBJ2-7; perhaps D is TRBD1 or TRBD2 (6 bases each). Germline CDR1 and CDR2: MNHEY and SVGAGI. The CDR3 extends over 13 amino acids. V lost 5 bases to trimming and J lost 4 bases, with 12 bases between them. The CDR3 here is CASSRGPSYEQYF. In nucleotides, the CDR3 is TGTGCCAGCAGTCGGGGGCCATCTTACGAGCAGTACTTC.

J is TRBJ2-7 and V is TRBV20-1; D is ambiguous. V was clipped by 3 bases and J by 5 bases, with 14 bases between them. CDR1 DFQATT and CDR2 SNEGSKA come from the germline V gene (reference sequence). The CDR3 length is 13 residues. Here the CDR3 DNA reads TGCAGTGCTAGTCGTCGAAGGATCAACGAGCAGTACTTC. Translation gives CSASRRRINEQYF.

The J gene is TRBJ2-3, the V gene TRBV5-1, with no clear D. Germline assignment: CDR1 SGHRS and CDR2 YFSETQ. The CDR3 has 13 residues. Trimming removed 0 bases from V and 7 bases from J, with 9 bases in between. The CDR3: CASSLGGSNTQYF. The CDR3 nucleotides read TGCGCCAGCAGCTTGGGGGGATCGAATACGCAGTATTTT.

The gene calls are TRBV6-5 and TRBJ1-6, with D maybe TRBD1 (5 bases). In germline, CDR1 is MNHEY, CDR2 SVGAGI. V was pared by 3 bases and J by 12 bases, with 12 bases between. The CDR3 length is 13 residues. CDR3 sequence (DNA): TGTGCCAGCAGTTATGGCAGCAGGGAACCCCTCCACTTT. It translates to CASSYGSREPLHF.

This clonotype is medium-sized (0.01 to 0.1%) by share. V gene TRBV29-1 combines with J gene TRBJ2-1; D is perhaps TRBD1 or TRBD2 (6 bases each). Trimming removed 7 bases at V and 5 bases at J, with 18 bases between. The CDR3 is made up of 14 amino acids. Germline V gene lookup returns CDR1 SQVTM and CDR2 ANQGSEA. The CDR3 here is CSGGGFWGDNEQFF. The CDR3 DNA reads TGCAGCGGAGGGGGATTTTGGGGGGACAATGAGCAGTTCTTC.

The genes are TRBV5-5 and TRBJ1-6; D not resolved. The germline V and J ends were trimmed by 1 base and 4 bases, with 12 bases remaining between them. The CDR3 has 16 amino acids. Per germline, CDR1 SGHKS and CDR2 YYEKEE (reference sequence). CDR3 in amino acids: CASSLSGTSYNSPLHF. The CDR3, as DNA: TGTGCCAGCAGCTTGTCGGGAACCTCTTATAATTCACCCCTCCACTTT.

As regards this clonotype: The junction shows a germline mismatch at one end, possibly a read error. The genes are TRBV5-5 and TRBJ2-5; 7 positions agree with TRBD1. The CDR3 is 13 amino acids. CDR1 SGHKS and CDR2 YYEKEE come from the germline V gene (reference sequence). CDR3 nucleotides: TGCGCCAGCAGCTCAGGGGGTGGGGAGACCCAGTACTTC. Amino acid sequence: CASSSGGGETQYF.

The chain couples TRBV27 to TRBJ1-2; D is possibly TRBD1 (5 bases). The CDR3 is 14 amino acids. The V end was cut by 3 bases, the J end by 2 bases, with 10 bases between. Germline V gene data show CDR1 as MNHEY and CDR2 as SMNVEV (reference sequence). The CDR3: CASSLGRDNYGYTF. The CDR3, as DNA: TGTGCCAGCAGTTTGGGAAGGGACAACTATGGCTACACCTTC.

By its share, this clonotype is medium-sized. This chain links TRBV29-1 with TRBJ2-5, with TRBD1 matching over 8 bases. The ends lost 6 bases at V and 4 bases at J; junction bases unmatched: 7. Germline CDR1 SQVTM, CDR2 ANQGSEA. CDR3 size: 13 residues. The CDR3 protein is CSVEQGGGETQYF. CDR3 DNA sequence: TGCAGCGTGGAACAGGGGGGAGGAGAGACCCAGTACTTC.

J is TRBJ1-2 and V is TRBV5-6; D not certain. Trimming left V 6 bases short and J 4 bases short, with 16 bases between. The CDR3 contains 14 residues. Germline CDR1 is SGHDT and CDR2 is YYEEEE. This chain's CDR3 is CASTLIGDGYGYTF. DNA for the CDR3: TGTGCCAGCACCCTGATTGGGGATGGCTATGGCTACACCTTC.

The gene calls are TRBV30 and TRBJ2-1, with a possible D match to TRBD2 (6 bases). V dropped 3 bases and J dropped 10 bases, with 28 bases sitting between them. The germline V gene encodes CDR1 GTSNPN and CDR2 SVGIG (reference sequence). The CDR3 covers 17 residues. CDR3 protein: CAWRKAAGSALLGEQFF. As DNA, the CDR3 is TGTGCCTGGAGGAAGGCCGCGGGATCCGCCCTCCTGGGGGAGCAGTTCTTC.

This CDR3 reads CASKNTRGGTEAFF. As DNA, the CDR3 is TGTGCCAGCAAAAACACCAGGGGGGGCACTGAAGCTTTCTTT. The chain uses TRBV6-5 and TRBJ1-1; 7 positions agree with TRBD1. The CDR3 totals 14 residues. V dropped 7 bases and J dropped 4; count of bases not matched to a gene: 9. Germline CDR1 MNHEY, CDR2 SVGAGI.

This clonotype was seen a handful of times. The V call is TRBV5-1, the J call TRBJ2-3; perhaps TRBD2 as D (6 bases). This CDR3 is built from 14 residues. The germline V gene has CDR1 SGHRS and CDR2 YFSETQ. Trimming pared 2 bases from V and 3 bases from J, leaving 10 bases between. The CDR3 nucleotides are TGCGCCAGCAGCTTCGGGGAGGCAACAGATACGCAGTATTTT. Its translation is CASSFGEATDTQYF.